Below, 7 T cell receptor beta chains from the same sample are listed, as sequenced in a study of T cell responses to AZD1222 COVID-19 vaccine. Produced via immunoSEQ multiplex PCR; TCRdb's table is partial and in-frame only. The sample lists about 110,000 clones, around nine tenths occurring once. Sequences were derived from peripheral blood, sampled on day 0 of AZD1222 vaccination. The receptors stem from an adult in good health.

The chain employs TRBV9 and TRBJ1-3; D call uncertain. The length of the CDR3 is 14 residues. From germline, CDR1 is SGDLS and CDR2 YYNGEE. With 3 bases removed from V and 0 bases from J, the gap between germline ends came to 7 bases. CDR3 nucleotide sequence: TGTGCCAGCAGCGCTGGTGTCTCTGGAAACACCATATATTTT. Its translation: CASSAGVSGNTIYF.

The chain uses TRBV10-3 and TRBJ2-5; 8 bases agree with TRBD1. J was trimmed by 2 bases and V by 7 bases; bases with no gene match: 12. Germline CDR1 reads ENHRY; CDR2 reads SYGVKD. The CDR3 is 16 amino acids. CDR3 residues: CAIKGGNRGDQETQYF. The CDR3 DNA sequence: TGTGCCATCAAAGGGGGTAACAGGGGGGATCAAGAGACCCAGTACTTC.

The chain carries TRBV5-5 and TRBJ2-7; the D gene is possibly TRBD1 (5 bases). The V gene's germline CDR1 is SGHKS and CDR2 YYEKEE (reference sequence). This CDR3 comprises 14 residues. Trimming shortened V by 3 bases and J by 5 bases, and 15 bases separated the two germline ends. The CDR3 sequence: CASSSAYMGHEQYV. CDR3 coding DNA: TGTGCCAGCAGCTCAGCCTATATGGGGCACGAGCAGTACGTC.

This clone appeared once. The rearrangement joins TRBV5-1 to TRBJ2-1; TRBD2 matches 9 bases. V lost 5 bases to trimming and J lost 0 bases; unmatched junction nucleotides: 9. From germline, CDR1 is SGHRS and CDR2 YFSETQ. The CDR3 is made up of 17 amino acids. The CDR3 nucleotides are TGCGCCAGCAGGCTAAGCGGGACTAGCCCCTCCTACAATGAGCAGTTCTTC. Residues: CASRLSGTSPSYNEQFF.

This clone was observed a handful of times. V and J are TRBV12-3 or TRBV12-4 and TRBJ1-2, with a possible D match to TRBD1 (5 bases). Trimming shortened V by 5 bases and J by 5 bases, and 12 bases separated the two germline ends. This CDR3 has 13 residues. CDR3 in DNA: TGTGCCAGCAGTCCTAGGGGTGGGTATGGCTACACCTTC. It codes for CASSPRGGYGYTF.

This rearrangement joins TRBV5-5 to TRBJ2-1, with 8 bases identical to TRBD2. This CDR3 is built from 17 residues. Germline trimming cut 4 bases from V and 6 bases from J; bases unmatched to any gene: 15. Germline CDR1 reads SGHKS; CDR2 reads YYEKEE (reference sequence). The CDR3 loop is CASSAGVRGRSGNEQFF. DNA for the CDR3: TGTGCCAGCAGCGCCGGCGTTCGCGGGAGGTCGGGCAATGAGCAGTTCTTC.

This clone was seen more than once but under ten times. The CDR3 here is CASSPRVWGNYEQYF. CDR3 sequence (DNA): TGTGCCAGCAGTCCAAGGGTTTGGGGAAACTACGAGCAGTACTTC. The chain is built from TRBV6-5 and TRBJ2-7, with D unclear. V dropped 5 bases and J dropped 3 bases, with 17 bases sitting between them. Per the germline V gene, CDR1 is MNHEY and CDR2 is SVGAGI. The CDR3 is made up of 15 amino acids.